The entry that follows covers one T cell receptor beta chain sequence. Its antigen is currently unknown. Amplification targeted TCR beta CDR3 regions from RNA transcripts. TCR CDR3 underwent first-round RT-PCR with the HTBI primer set. A single record per CDR3 protein comes from TCRdb applying MiXCR to the multiplex PCR reads. The data hold about 640,000 distinct CDR3 sequences, with less than 25% observed a single time. The sample belongs to a study of T cells in Graves' hyperthyroidism and ophthalmopathy. Findings and limits, study-wide: The model identified upcoming ophthalmopathy a median approximately six months ahead of onset.

Active moderate-to-severe ophthalmopathy, Clinical Activity Score at least 3, NOSPECS at least 4, under 3 months' duration. Diagnoses were made from clinical symptoms, serum measures (thyroxine and TRAb), thyroid ultrasound and orbital computed tomography. The TCR sequence derives from a young man with Graves' ophthalmopathy. The material sequenced was blood.

CDR3 sequence: CASSSGLAGDTDTQYF. The CDR3 coding sequence is TGTGCCAGCAGTTCGGGACTAGCGGGAGACACAGATACGCAGTATTTT. This chain links TRBV28 with TRBJ2-3, with TRBD2 matching over 14 bases. Germline loops: CDR1 MDHEN, CDR2 SYDVKM. CDR3 length: 16 residues. The V gene end was trimmed by 4 bases and the J gene end by 2 bases; junction bases not matched to a gene: 2.